Listed below are T cell receptor beta chains from one sample, sequenced in a study of cytomegalovirus exposure and HLA in healthy donors. Using immunoSEQ multiplex PCR, the repertoire was profiled, and TCRdb retains in-frame clones only, with some absent. Of approximately 150,000 clones listed, 80% are singletons. The sequencing sample was made of PBMCs. These receptors originate from a woman aged 50 to 65 in good health and CMV-seronegative. Both conserved end residues are part of each CDR3. A D gene is named only where the DNA matches it firmly. Rows may omit the clone size; those that give it use once, few, many or a size class.

V	size	D	J	DNA	CDR3
TRBV6-4	.	.	TRBJ1-1	TGTGCCAGCAGATTGACAGGAAACACTGAAGCTTTCTTT	CASRLTGNTEAFF
TRBV5-1	once	.	TRBJ2-7	TGCGCCAGCAGCCGGGAGTTAGGGGGCAGGTACGAGCAGTACTTC	CASSRELGGRYEQYF
TRBV6-1	.	.	TRBJ2-2	TGTGCCAGCATCCCAAGGCTGACAGCTACCGGGGAGCTGTTTTTT	CASIPRLTATGELFF
TRBV19	.	TRBD1	TRBJ2-7	TGTGCCAGTAGTGCTGCCGGTTGGACAGGAAGCTCCTACGAGCAGTACTTC	CASSAAGWTGSSYEQYF
TRBV28	.	.	TRBJ2-5	TGTGCCAGCAGCTCACTGGGAGCCCAAGAGACCCAGTACTTC	CASSSLGAQETQYF
TRBV28	few	TRBD1	TRBJ2-5	TGTGCCAGCAGTCGGACAGGGGGAACCCAAGAGACCCAGTACTTC	CASSRTGGTQETQYF
TRBV19	.	.	TRBJ2-2	TGTGCCAGTAGTATTTTCGCTTGGCTGTCCACCGGGGAGCTGTTTTTT	CASSIFAWLSTGELFF
TRBV4-3	.	TRBD2	TRBJ2-5	TGCGCCAGCAGCCAGGCTAGCGGGAGGGCTCAAGAGACCCAGTACTTC	CASSQASGRAQETQYF
TRBV5-4	.	.	TRBJ1-4	TGTGCCAGCAGCCTCCCCGGGGGGGCTAATGAAAAACTGTTTTTT	CASSLPGGANEKLFF
TRBV6-5	few	TRBD1	TRBJ1-1	TGTGCCAGCAGTATAACCGGGACAGGGGTTGCTGAAGCTTTCTTT	CASSITGTGVAEAFF
TRBV7-9	.	.	TRBJ1-5	TGTGCCAGCAGCTCCACAGGGAAGGATCAGCCCCAGCATTTT	CASSSTGKDQPQHF
TRBV30	few	TRBD1	TRBJ1-5	TGTGCCTGGAATGAGCAGGGGGAACAGCCCCAGCATTTT	CAWNEQGEQPQHF
TRBV7-9	.	TRBD1	TRBJ1-3	TGTGCCAGCAGCTCGCCGCGGGGACAGGGAAACACCATATATTTT	CASSSPRGQGNTIYF
TRBV6-5	.	.	TRBJ1-5	TGTGCCAGCAGTTACCCACAGCTAAGCAATCAGCCCCAGCATTTT	CASSYPQLSNQPQHF
TRBV4-3	.	.	TRBJ2-6	TGCGCCAGCAGCCAGGGGGACGGGGGGCTTAGCAGCTCTGGGGCCAACGTCCTGACTTTC	CASSQGDGGLSSSGANVLTF
TRBV5-1	.	TRBD2	TRBJ2-3	TGCGCCAGCAGCTACGGTGGACTAGCGACAAACACAGATACGCAGTATTTT	CASSYGGLATNTDTQYF
TRBV5-6	.	.	TRBJ2-4	TGTGCCAGCAGCTGGGCCGGGTCGGAGGTGAACATTCAGTACTTC	CASSWAGSEVNIQYF
TRBV18	.	TRBD1	TRBJ2-7	TGTGCCAGCTCACCACAGGGGGCCCTGGGCGAGCAGTACTTC	CASSPQGALGEQYF
TRBV5-4	.	TRBD1	TRBJ1-1	TGTGCCAGCACCATCCAGGGGGCAAACACTGAAGCTTTCTTT	CASTIQGANTEAFF
TRBV28	.	TRBD1	TRBJ1-5	TGTGCCAGCAGTTTGATCCTGGGACAGGGAACAGATACGCAGCATTTT	CASSLILGQGTDTQHF
TRBV5-1	.	.	TRBJ2-2	TGCGCCAGCAGCTTGGCCCGGACCGGGGAGCTGTTTTTT	CASSLARTGELFF
TRBV28	.	.	TRBJ1-4	TGTGCCAGCAGACGGGGGTCCAATATTAACGAAAAACTGTTTTTT	CASRRGSNINEKLFF
TRBV5-8	.	.	TRBJ1-1	TGTGCCAGCAGCTTGTATACTGAAGCTTTCTTT	CASSLYTEAFF
TRBV5-1	.	.	TRBJ2-6	TGCGCCAGCAGCTTCATTTTACAGTCGATTTCTGGGGCCAACGTCCTGACTTTC	CASSFILQSISGANVLTF
TRBV9	.	TRBD2	TRBJ2-1	TGTGCCAGCAGCGCCCGACTAGCCTCCTACAATGAGCAGTTCTTC	CASSARLASYNEQFF
TRBV28	.	.	TRBJ2-7	TGTGCCAGCAGACCCCGACAGCTAACCTCCTACGAGCAGTACTTC	CASRPRQLTSYEQYF
TRBV5-1	.	TRBD1	TRBJ2-5	TGCGCCAGCAGCCTAGGACAGGGTCCAGGGGAGACCCAGTACTTC	CASSLGQGPGETQYF
TRBV4-1	.	TRBD1	TRBJ2-7	TGCGCCAGCAGCCAAGGAGGGGGTCGGGACAGGGAAATCGGCGAGCAGTACTTC	CASSQGGGRDREIGEQYF
TRBV27	.	TRBD2	TRBJ2-7	TGTGCCAGCAGTTGGGGGACTAGCGGGAGCGCGATCCACGAGCAGTACTTC	CASSWGTSGSAIHEQYF
TRBV5-1	.	TRBD2	TRBJ2-1	TGCGCCAGCAGCGACCCGGGACTAGCGGATGAGCAGTTCTTC	CASSDPGLADEQFF
TRBV2	.	.	TRBJ1-5	TGTGCCAGCAGGGAGGGTACAGTCAATCAGCCCCAGCATTTT	CASREGTVNQPQHF
TRBV2	.	.	TRBJ1-4	TGTGCCAGCAGTCCCTCTTTAGAACTGTTTTTT	CASSPSLELFF
TRBV7-7	.	TRBD2	TRBJ2-5	TGTGCCAGCAGCATCCTAGCGGGCCAAGAGACCCAGTACTTC	CASSILAGQETQYF
TRBV28	.	TRBD1	TRBJ1-2	TGTGCCGCCATAAGACAGGGGGCATCTGGCTACACCTTC	CAAIRQGASGYTF
TRBV10-3	.	TRBD2	TRBJ2-1	TGTGCCATCACTCCACTAGCGGGAGGTTCCAATGAGCAGTTCTTC	CAITPLAGGSNEQFF
TRBV5-4	.	TRBD1	TRBJ2-2	TGTGCCAGCAGCTCCGGGACAGGGAACACCGGGGAGCTGTTTTTT	CASSSGTGNTGELFF
TRBV18	.	TRBD1	TRBJ2-7	TGTGCCAGCTCGCCAATGACAGGGGTGGCGTACGAGCAGTACTTC	CASSPMTGVAYEQYF
TRBV27	.	.	TRBJ2-7	TGTGCCAGTGTGAACAGGGTATCCTACGAGCAGTACTTC	CASVNRVSYEQYF
TRBV6-1	.	TRBD1	TRBJ2-7	TGTGCCAGCAGTGCCCCGGACAGGGGATGGTACGAGCAGTACTTC	CASSAPDRGWYEQYF
TRBV28	.	.	TRBJ2-1	TGTGCCAGCAGTTCCCCACAGGGTCCCTCCTACAATGAGCAGTTCTTC	CASSSPQGPSYNEQFF
TRBV7-8	.	TRBD2	TRBJ2-7	TGTGCCAGCAGCTTAGCGGGACTAGCGGCTCCCGACGAGCAGTACTTC	CASSLAGLAAPDEQYF
TRBV5-4	.	.	TRBJ1-5	TGTGCCAGCAGCGTGGATAGCCATCAGTCCCAGCATTTT	CASSVDSHQSQHF
TRBV11-3	.	.	TRBJ1-1	TGTGCCAGCAGCTTAGGGCGGGCGAACACTGAAGCTTTCTTT	CASSLGRANTEAFF
TRBV19	.	TRBD1	TRBJ2-2	TGTGCCAGTAGGTGGACAGGGGACACCGGGGAGCTGTTTTTT	CASRWTGDTGELFF
TRBV21-1	once	.	TRBJ2-3	TGTGCCAGCAGCGCGGGGTGCACAGATACGCAGTATTTT	CASSAGCTDTQYF
TRBV27	.	TRBD1	TRBJ2-7	TGTGCCAGCAGTCCGTTGGACAGGGAGGCCTACGAGCAGTACTTC	CASSPLDREAYEQYF
TRBV2	once	.	TRBJ2-3	TGTGCCAGCAGTTCGGAGGGGGGGGGATTAGATACGCAGTATTTT	CASSSEGGGLDTQYF
TRBV4-3	.	.	TRBJ1-5	TGCGCCAGCAGCCAAGATTGGACAGAGAATCAGCCCCAGCATTTT	CASSQDWTENQPQHF
TRBV18	.	.	TRBJ1-1	TGTGCCAGCTCACTCGCGGACGGGGACACTGAAGCTTTCTTT	CASSLADGDTEAFF
TRBV19	.	.	TRBJ2-3	TGTGCCAGTAGTATTGGGGCAGGGGACACAGATACGCAGTATTTT	CASSIGAGDTDTQYF
TRBV12-1	.	.	TRBJ1-5	TGTGCCAGCACCCCCGACGGGAGTTATCAGCCCCAGCATTTT	CASTPDGSYQPQHF
TRBV4-2	.	.	TRBJ1-2	TGTGCCAGCAGCCAAGACCCGGGGGGAGAAACATCACCACGATATGGCTACACCTTC	CASSQDPGGETSPRYGYTF
TRBV5-1	.	.	TRBJ2-3	TGCGCCAGCAGCATTACAGGGCCAGATACGCAGTATTTT	CASSITGPDTQYF
TRBV9	.	.	TRBJ1-3	TGTGCCAGCAGCGTAGACCCGCTACAGGGAAACACCATATATTTT	CASSVDPLQGNTIYF
TRBV9	.	.	TRBJ1-3	TGTGCCAGCAGCGCCTCAGGGGTTTCAGGAAACACCATATATTTT	CASSASGVSGNTIYF
TRBV5-1	once	TRBD2	TRBJ2-7	TGCGCCAGCAGCGTCCAGGGAGGTAGCGGGGGTGCGTACGAGCAGTACTTC	CASSVQGGSGGAYEQYF
TRBV5-6	.	TRBD1	TRBJ2-7	TGTGCCAGCAGCCTTGCCCCGTCCAGGGACAGGGGGCACTACGAGCAGTACTTC	CASSLAPSRDRGHYEQYF
TRBV28	.	.	TRBJ2-1	TGTGCCAGCAGTTACCAGCGATTCTCCTACAATGAGCAGTTCTTC	CASSYQRFSYNEQFF
TRBV25-1	.	.	TRBJ2-7	TGTGCCAGCAGTCTCGGGGCGGGGGAGCAGTACTTC	CASSLGAGEQYF